The clone carrying this T cell receptor (beta chain) was recorded a few times. TCRdb ran MiXCR on the RT-PCR reads and lists one entry per CDR3 protein. Of over 450,000 distinct CDR3 sequences listed, approximately 12% are singletons. These data originate in a study of response to subunit inactivated influenza vaccine. CDR1 is SGHVS and CDR2 is FNYEAQ in the germline V gene. J gave up 10 bases and V 4 bases, and 5 bases lay outside the gene matches. This CDR3 is 14 amino acids long. The receptor was isolated from a man between 45 and 60 years old who received an inactivated influenza vaccine. The J gene is TRBJ1-6, the V gene TRBV7-6, with 9 bases that match TRBD1. This sample comprised PBMCs from blood, obtained 40 to 50 days after vaccination. The CDR3 sequence is CASSSRDRVSPLHF. CDR3 nucleotide sequence: TGTGCCAGCAGCTCACGGGACAGGGTGTCACCCCTCCACTTT.